This T cell receptor (beta chain) originates from a study of beta chain features in type 1 diabetes. Study-level results: In comparison with healthy donors, patients had naive, central memory and Treg TCRB repertoires that appeared more similar.

TCRB transcripts that were expressed got sequenced, as all of the isolated RNA had been reverse transcribed. The data were produced by immunoSEQ multiplex PCR, yet TCRdb's version contains in-frame clones alone and is incomplete. The table has under 550,000 clones, about 10% seen once. This clone was observed a few times. Its antigen is not identified. Sequenced: naive CD4+ T cells from blood. This TCR was sampled from a woman aged 18-29 years in good health.

The CDR3 protein is CASSLISGANVLTF. CDR3 nucleotides: TGTGCCAGCAGCTTGATATCTGGGGCCAACGTCCTGACTTTC. The chain is built from TRBV5-5 and TRBJ2-6; no reliable D call. The ends were cut back, 1 base at V and 1 base at J, with 3 bases in the middle. This CDR3 has 14 residues. Germline V CDR1 and CDR2: SGHKS, YYEKEE (reference sequence).